Presented here are 10 T cell receptor beta chains from one specimen sequenced in a study of blood T cell repertoires in COVID-19. Clones were read by immunoSEQ multiplex PCR, and TCRdb kept only the in-frame ones, dropping some. In the table there are approximately 210,000 clones, 75% to 85% of which are singletons. Sequencing was performed on PBMCs or T cells enriched from blood (not recorded which). These receptors were taken from a young man with acute COVID-19.

This clone was observed a single time. The gene calls are TRBV19 and TRBJ2-5, with 8 bases identical to TRBD2. Trimming at V came to 5 bases and at J to 7 bases, leaving 30 bases not matched to a gene. Germline V gene data show CDR1 as LNHDA and CDR2 as SQIVND (reference sequence). The CDR3 has 21 residues. The CDR3 here is CASSRAVAGFSGVNQFGTQYF. The CDR3 region has the DNA TGTGCCAGTAGTCGTGCAGTGGCGGGGTTTAGCGGGGTGAACCAGTTTGGGACCCAGTACTTC.

The chain combines TRBV7-6 with TRBJ2-5, with TRBD2 identical over 9 bases. This CDR3 is built from 18 residues. The junction had 17 bases not matched to a gene; V was cut back by 3 bases and J by 6 bases. The V gene's germline CDR1 is SGHVS and CDR2 FNYEAQ. The CDR3: CASSFPAGKRGAGKTQYF. As DNA, the CDR3 is TGTGCCAGCAGCTTCCCAGCCGGGAAGCGGGGGGCCGGGAAGACCCAGTACTTC.

This clone was detected a few times. V usage is TRBV6-6 and J usage is TRBJ1-2; 7 bases line up with TRBD1. After removal of 4 bases from V and 8 bases from J, the junction contained 10 bases not matched to a gene. Per the germline V gene, CDR1 is MNHNY and CDR2 is SVGAGI (reference sequence). The CDR3 consists of 14 residues. CDR3 sequence: CASSSIQGLGGYTF. In DNA, the CDR3 is TGTGCCAGCAGTTCCATACAGGGGCTTGGAGGCTACACCTTC.

CDR3 in amino acids: CASSPTRAADEQYF. The CDR3 DNA follows: TGTGCCAGCTCACCAACCAGGGCAGCCGATGAGCAGTACTTC. The chain is built from TRBV18 and TRBJ2-7; weak D call: TRBD1 (5 bases). This CDR3 comprises 14 residues. Germline values: CDR1 KGHSH, CDR2 LQKENI. V was shortened by 2 bases and J by 7 bases, with 15 bases between the two germline ends. Full variable domain (outside the CDR3, taken from reference TRBV18 and TRBJ2-7): NAGVMQNPRHLVRRRGQEARLRCSPMKGHSHVYWYRQLPEEGLKFMVYLQKENIIDESGMPKERFSAEFPKEGPSILRIQQVVRGDSAAYFCASSPTRAADEQYFGPGTRLTVT.

The chain combines TRBV27 with TRBJ1-6, with D possibly TRBD1 on 5 matching bases. The CDR3 contains 15 residues. V was trimmed by 5 bases and J by 5 bases, leaving 13 bases between them. Germline V lookup: CDR1 MNHEY, CDR2 SMNVEV (reference sequence). CDR3: CASSIRGPDNSPLHF. CDR3 bases: TGTGCCAGCAGTATAAGGGGTCCTGATAATTCACCCCTCCACTTT.

The chain couples TRBV1 to TRBJ2-2; the tabulated D call, TRBD2, remains unverified against the DNA. TRBV1 is annotated as a pseudogene. CDR3 length: 13 amino acids. CDR3 DNA: TGCACCAGAAACCAGGGAGGATCCGGGGAGCTGTTTTTT. The encoded protein is CTRNQGGSGELFF.

The genes are TRBV9 and TRBJ2-2; TRBD1 is a possible D gene (6 bases). The CDR3 sequence is 15 residues long. Germline loops: CDR1 SGDLS, CDR2 YYNGEE. V lost 4 bases and J 4 bases, leaving 14 bases between the germline ends. CDR3: CASSPQGAGTGELFF. CDR3 DNA: TGTGCCAGCAGCCCACAGGGTGCAGGCACCGGGGAGCTGTTTTTT.

The rearrangement links TRBV6-5 to TRBJ2-7; 11 nucleotides align to TRBD2. The germline gives CDR1 MNHEY, CDR2 SVGAGI. J was trimmed by 3 bases and V by 6 bases; bases with no gene match: 4. The CDR3 is made up of 14 amino acids. The CDR3 here is CASRGTSGVYEQYF. The CDR3 region has the DNA TGTGCCAGCAGGGGGACTAGCGGAGTCTACGAGCAGTACTTC.

The chain combines TRBV2 with TRBJ2-7; TRBD2 aligns across 9 bases. CDR1 is SNHLY and CDR2 is FYNNEI in the germline V gene. J was trimmed by 4 bases and V by 0 bases; bases with no gene match: 7. CDR3 length: 16 residues. The CDR3 DNA sequence: TGTGCCAGCAGTGAAGCGATGGCGGGGGGGCTATACGAGCAGTACTTC. This codes for CASSEAMAGGLYEQYF.

The J gene is TRBJ1-3, the V gene TRBV6-1, with no clear D. CDR1 is MNHNS, CDR2 SASEGT, per germline. This CDR3 region has 15 residues. V gave up 3 bases and J gave up 1 base, with 10 bases separating them. The CDR3 region has the DNA TGTGCCAGCAGTGATCTAGGACTATCTGGAAACACCATATATTTT. Translation gives CASSDLGLSGNTIYF.